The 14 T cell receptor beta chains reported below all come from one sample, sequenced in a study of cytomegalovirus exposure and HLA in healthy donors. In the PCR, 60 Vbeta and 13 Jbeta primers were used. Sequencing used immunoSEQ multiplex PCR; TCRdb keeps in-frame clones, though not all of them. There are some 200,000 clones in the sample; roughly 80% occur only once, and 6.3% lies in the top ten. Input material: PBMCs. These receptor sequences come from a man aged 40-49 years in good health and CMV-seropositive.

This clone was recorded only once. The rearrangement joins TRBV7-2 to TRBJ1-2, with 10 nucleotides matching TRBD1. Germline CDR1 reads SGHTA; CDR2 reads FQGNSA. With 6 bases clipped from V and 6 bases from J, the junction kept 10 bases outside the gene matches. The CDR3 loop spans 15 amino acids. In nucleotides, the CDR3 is TGTGCCAGCAGTACCGGGACAGGGGCTGCTAATGGCTACACCTTC. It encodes CASSTGTGAANGYTF.

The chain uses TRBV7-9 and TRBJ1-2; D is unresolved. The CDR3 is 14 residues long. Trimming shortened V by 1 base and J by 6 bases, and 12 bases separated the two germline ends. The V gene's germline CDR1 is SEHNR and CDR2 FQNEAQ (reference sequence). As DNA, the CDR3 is TGTGCCAGCAGCTTAGACTTGGCACAGAATGGCTACACCTTC. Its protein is CASSLDLAQNGYTF. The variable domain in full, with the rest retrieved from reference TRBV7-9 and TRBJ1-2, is DTGVSQNPRHKITKRGQNVTFRCDPISEHNRLYWYRQTLGQGPEFLTYFQNEAQLEKSRLLSDRFSAERPKGSFSTLEIQRTEQGDSAMYLCASSLDLAQNGYTFGSGTRLTVV.

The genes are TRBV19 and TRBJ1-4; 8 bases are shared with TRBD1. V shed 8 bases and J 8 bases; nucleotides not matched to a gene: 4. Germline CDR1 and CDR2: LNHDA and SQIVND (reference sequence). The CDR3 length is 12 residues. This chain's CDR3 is CASGTGGEKLFF. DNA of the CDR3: TGTGCCAGTGGAACAGGGGGGGAAAAACTGTTTTTT.

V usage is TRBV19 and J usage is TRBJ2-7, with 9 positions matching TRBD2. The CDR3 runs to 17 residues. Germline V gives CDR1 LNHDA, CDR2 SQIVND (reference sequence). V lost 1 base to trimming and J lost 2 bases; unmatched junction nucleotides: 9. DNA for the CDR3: TGTGCCAGTAGTATAGGTGGCGGCGGGGGGGGCGCCTACGAGCAGTACTTC. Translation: CASSIGGGGGGAYEQYF.

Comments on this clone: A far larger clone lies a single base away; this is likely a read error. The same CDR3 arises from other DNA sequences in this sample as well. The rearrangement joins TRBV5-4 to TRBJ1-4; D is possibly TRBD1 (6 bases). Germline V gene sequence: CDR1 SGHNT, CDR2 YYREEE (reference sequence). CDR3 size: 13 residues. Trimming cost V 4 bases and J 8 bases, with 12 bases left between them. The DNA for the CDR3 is TGTGCCAGCAGCCCCAGGGGAGGGGAAAAACTGTTTTTT. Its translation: CASSPRGGEKLFF.

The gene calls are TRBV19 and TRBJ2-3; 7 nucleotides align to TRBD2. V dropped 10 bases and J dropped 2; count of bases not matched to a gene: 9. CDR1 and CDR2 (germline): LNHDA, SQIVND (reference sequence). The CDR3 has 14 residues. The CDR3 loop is CATGSGVTTDTQYF. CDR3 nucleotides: TGTGCCACCGGCAGCGGGGTTACCACAGATACGCAGTATTTT. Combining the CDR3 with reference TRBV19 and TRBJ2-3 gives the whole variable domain DGGITQSPKYLFRKEGQNVTLSCEQNLNHDAMYWYRQDPGQGLRLIYYSQIVNDFQKGDIAEGYSVSREKKESFPLTVTSAQKNPTAFYLCATGSGVTTDTQYFGPGTRLTVL.

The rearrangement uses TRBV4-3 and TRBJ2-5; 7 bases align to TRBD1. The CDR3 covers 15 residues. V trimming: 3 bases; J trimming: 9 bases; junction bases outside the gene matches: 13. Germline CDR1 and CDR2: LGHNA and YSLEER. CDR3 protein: CASSHPGQPIFAQYF. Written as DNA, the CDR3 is TGCGCCAGCAGCCACCCGGGACAGCCTATTTTTGCCCAGTACTTC.

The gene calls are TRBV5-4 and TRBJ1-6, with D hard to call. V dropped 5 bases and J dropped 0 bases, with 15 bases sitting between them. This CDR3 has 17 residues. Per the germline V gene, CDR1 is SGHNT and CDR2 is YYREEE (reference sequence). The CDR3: CASSFGRQSSYNSPLHF. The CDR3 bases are TGTGCCAGCAGTTTTGGGAGGCAAAGCTCCTATAATTCACCCCTCCACTTT.

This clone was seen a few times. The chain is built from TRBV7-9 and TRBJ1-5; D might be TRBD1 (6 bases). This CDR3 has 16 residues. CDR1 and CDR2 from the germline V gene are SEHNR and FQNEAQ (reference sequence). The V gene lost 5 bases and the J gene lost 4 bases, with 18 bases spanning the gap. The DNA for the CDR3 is TGTGCCAGCAGCCCAACAGGGATCGAAGGTAATCAGCCCCAGCATTTT. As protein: CASSPTGIEGNQPQHF.

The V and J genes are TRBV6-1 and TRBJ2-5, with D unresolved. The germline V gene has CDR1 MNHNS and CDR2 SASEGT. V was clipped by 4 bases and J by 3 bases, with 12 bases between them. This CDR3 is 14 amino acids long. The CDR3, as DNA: TGTGCCAGCAGTGTGGAGTCGAAGAAAGAGACCCAGTACTTC. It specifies CASSVESKKETQYF.

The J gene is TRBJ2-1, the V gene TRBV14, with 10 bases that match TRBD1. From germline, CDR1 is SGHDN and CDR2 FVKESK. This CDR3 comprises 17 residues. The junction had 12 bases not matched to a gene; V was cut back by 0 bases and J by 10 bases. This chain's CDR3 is CASSQDWDYDRGREQFF. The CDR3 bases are TGTGCCAGCAGCCAAGATTGGGATTATGACAGGGGGCGGGAGCAGTTCTTC.

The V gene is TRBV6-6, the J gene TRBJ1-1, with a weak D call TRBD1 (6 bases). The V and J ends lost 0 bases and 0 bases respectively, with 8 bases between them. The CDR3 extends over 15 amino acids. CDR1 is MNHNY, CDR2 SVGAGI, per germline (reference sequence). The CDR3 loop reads CASSYSDSLNTEAFF. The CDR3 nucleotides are TGTGCCAGCAGTTACTCGGACAGTTTGAACACTGAAGCTTTCTTT.

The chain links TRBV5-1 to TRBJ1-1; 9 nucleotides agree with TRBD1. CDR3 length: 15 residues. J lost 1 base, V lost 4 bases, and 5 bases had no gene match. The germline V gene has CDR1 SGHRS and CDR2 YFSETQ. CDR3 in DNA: TGCGCCAGCAGCCCGTGGGACAGGGAGAACACTGAAGCTTTCTTT. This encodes CASSPWDRENTEAFF.

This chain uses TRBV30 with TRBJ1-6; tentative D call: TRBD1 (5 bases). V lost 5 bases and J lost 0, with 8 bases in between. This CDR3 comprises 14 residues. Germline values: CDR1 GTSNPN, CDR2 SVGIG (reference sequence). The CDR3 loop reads CAWGALSYNSPLHF. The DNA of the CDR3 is TGTGCCTGGGGGGCCCTCTCCTATAATTCACCCCTCCACTTT.